This TCR beta chain derives from a study of lymphopenia after photon versus proton radiotherapy. Overall study findings and caveats: Relative stability marked proton patients; photon patients lost diversity and naive cells. Post-nadir diversity loss with photons came from oligoclonal expansion, particularly CD8+ Temra cells. Authors raise, but do not show, better survival with proton therapy. In patients who died, overall survival fell as post-nadir TCR diversity dropped more.

Trimming cost V 1 base and J 1 base; bases outside gene matches: 0. Germline V gene sequence: CDR1 SGHVS, CDR2 FQNEAQ. The CDR3 has 14 residues. Of note for this clone: Its antigen is undetermined.

Some clones are missing from TCRdb's copy, which holds only in-frame ones; the method was immunoSEQ multiplex PCR. The table shows about 22,000 clones, with around nine tenths occurring only once. V usage is TRBV7-8 and J usage is TRBJ1-1; 7 bases are a match to TRBD1. This TCR came from a woman aged 70 to 79 with pancreatic cancer. Some clones in this sample may be carry-over from other donors' samples. Specimen: peripheral blood, collected from a patient treated with proton-based radiotherapy. In DNA, the CDR3 is TGTGCCAGCAGCTTAGGACAGGGGAACACTGAAGCTTTCTTT. This sequence encodes CASSLGQGNTEAFF.